Shown below are 23 T cell receptor beta chains from a single sample sequenced in a study of blood T cells in healthy people across ages (dated by TCRdb to about 2015). The library came from 5' RACE. TCRdb records Illumina HiSeq 2500 as the sequencer. The second PCR ran for about 7 to 11 cycles and used a J-beta primer mix along with a sample-barcoded 5' primer. TCRdb reprocessing: public reads trimmed at Q25 with fastp, clones called with MiXCR, in-frame beta chains kept. Each CDR3 protein appears once, grouped with its most common genes and DNA. Recorded for this sample are roughly 900,000 distinct CDR3 sequences; 29% of them occurred a single time. The top ten constitute 15% to 20% of the sample. The sequenced sample was blood. These receptors were obtained from a woman at least 80 years old in good health.

This clonotype was seen at least ten times. This rearrangement joins TRBV10-3 to TRBJ2-4, with TRBD2 matching 8 bases. The trim removed 6 bases at V and 8 bases at J, leaving 12 bases unmatched. This CDR3 contains 15 residues. CDR1 and CDR2 (germline): ENHRY, SYGVKD. CDR3 sequence: CAIRDSSGLGDIQYF. CDR3 bases: TGTGCCATCAGGGACTCCTCGGGACTAGGGGACATTCAGTACTTC.

This clonotype was counted at least ten times. The chain links TRBV20-1 to TRBJ2-5; the D is unclear. Trimming cost V 3 bases and J 5 bases, with 7 bases left between them. The CDR3 has 11 amino acids. Germline V gene lookup returns CDR1 DFQATT and CDR2 SNEGSKA (reference sequence). The CDR3 protein is CSARSVETQYF. In nucleotides, the CDR3 is TGCAGTGCTAGGTCGGTGGAGACCCAGTACTTC.

In DNA form, the CDR3 reads TGTGCCAGCAGCAGGGGATACGAGCACTACTTC. It translates to CASSRGYEHYF. This rearrangement joins TRBV12-3 or TRBV12-4 to TRBJ2-4; tentatively, D is TRBD1 (6 bases). With 6 bases removed from V and 16 bases from J, the gap between germline ends came to 16 bases. The CDR3 covers 11 residues.

This clonotype occurred many times. The V call is TRBV12-3 or TRBV12-4, the J call TRBJ2-7, with 7 bases aligning to TRBD1. With 7 bases clipped from V and 3 bases from J, the junction kept 6 bases outside the gene matches. The CDR3 is 13 residues long. This CDR3 reads CASTTGTVYEQYF. The CDR3 DNA reads TGTGCCAGCACTACAGGGACAGTCTACGAGCAGTACTTC.

This clonotype was detected only a few times. One base away lies a much larger clone, so this may be a sequencing read error. This chain joins TRBV7-2 and TRBJ2-6; D may be TRBD1 (7 bases). Germline CDR1 is SGHTA and CDR2 is FQGNSA. CDR3 size: 18 residues. Here the CDR3 DNA reads TGTGCCAGCAGCCGTGGGGCAGGGGGGACCTCTGGGGCCAACGTCCGGACTTTC. This encodes CASSRGAGGTSGANVRTF.

At least ten counts were recorded for this clonotype. The chain is built from TRBV5-1 and TRBJ1-1; D is unclear. The CDR3 is 14 amino acids. Germline values: CDR1 SGHRS, CDR2 YFSETQ. V shed 1 base and J shed 1 base, with 8 bases lying between them. CDR3 DNA sequence: TGCGCCAGCAGCTTGTGGGCAGAGAACACTGAAGCTTTCTTT. Amino acid sequence: CASSLWAENTEAFF. Combining the CDR3 with reference TRBV5-1 and TRBJ1-1 gives the whole variable domain KAGVTQTPRYLIKTRGQQVTLSCSPISGHRSVSWYQQTPGQGLQFLFEYFSETQRNKGNFPGRFSGRQFSNSRSEMNVSTLELGDSALYLCASSLWAENTEAFFGQGTRLTVV.

This rearrangement joins TRBV12-3 or TRBV12-4 to TRBJ1-1; the D is unclear. Trimming took off 10 bases at V and 4 bases at J, with 13 bases between the two ends. The CDR3 contains 12 residues. The DNA of the CDR3 is TGTGCCACCGCAGCAGAATTCACTGAAGCTTTCTTT. Protein product: CATAAEFTEAFF.

The rearrangement uses TRBV20-1 and TRBJ1-3; D remains ambiguous. Germline V gene lookup returns CDR1 DFQATT and CDR2 SNEGSKA (reference sequence). With 5 bases removed from V and 6 bases from J, the gap between germline ends came to 8 bases. The CDR3 extends over 11 amino acids. In nucleotides, the CDR3 is TGCAGTGCTCCCCAAGAAAACACCATATATTTT. It yields the protein CSAPQENTIYF.

In its sample, this clonotype was seen many times. The rearrangement uses TRBV6-5 and TRBJ2-3; D perhaps matches TRBD2 (6 bases). Germline CDR1 MNHEY, CDR2 SVGAGI. The CDR3 runs 12 residues. V lost 6 bases and J 9 bases, leaving 13 bases between the germline ends. CDR3 sequence: CASRGSSETQYF. CDR3 DNA sequence: TGTGCCAGCAGGGGGTCTAGCGAAACGCAGTATTTT.

The V and J genes are TRBV5-6 and TRBJ2-7, with 12 bases identical to TRBD1. CDR3 length: 19 residues. Germline loops: CDR1 SGHDT, CDR2 YYEEEE. With 1 base clipped from V and 3 bases from J, the junction kept 14 bases outside the gene matches. The CDR3 region is CASSLSPGQGAKGYYEQYF. The CDR3 DNA follows: TGTGCCAGCAGCTTGTCGCCGGGACAGGGGGCAAAAGGGTACTACGAGCAGTACTTC.

The CDR3 DNA sequence: TGTGCCAGCAGCTTCGAGGTGCGGGGGGAAAGACGCTACGAGCAGTACTTC. Encoded protein: CASSFEVRGERRYEQYF. This chain connects TRBV7-8 to TRBJ2-7; 8 bases are a match to TRBD2. V lost 3 bases to trimming and J lost 3 bases; unmatched junction nucleotides: 13. This CDR3 is 17 amino acids long. Per germline, CDR1 SGHVS and CDR2 FQNEAQ.

J is TRBJ1-2 and V is TRBV6-1; no clear D gene. The CDR3 sequence is 13 residues long. Germline-derived CDR1 and CDR2 are MNHNS and SASEGT. CDR3 sequence: CVGSVRVEYGYTF. CDR3 nucleotide sequence: TGTGTCGGCAGTGTAAGGGTTGAGTATGGCTACACCTTC.

This clonotype has at least ten counts. The V and J genes are TRBV4-1 and TRBJ2-5; D unresolved. The germline V gene has CDR1 MGHRA and CDR2 YSYEKL. The CDR3 covers 13 residues. V dropped 3 bases and J dropped 11 bases, with 16 bases sitting between them. CDR3 residues: CASSQETWVPQYF. In DNA, the CDR3 is TGCGCCAGCAGCCAGGAAACGTGGGTCCCTCAGTACTTC.

V gene TRBV27 combines with J gene TRBJ2-5; 7 positions agree with TRBD2. Looked up from germline, CDR1 is MNHEY and CDR2 is SMNVEV (reference sequence). The CDR3 has 14 amino acids. V was pared by 3 bases and J by 11 bases, with 12 bases of the junction left unmatched. CDR3 coding DNA: TGTGCCAGCAGTTTGGCTAGCGGCTACAATGAGCAGTACTTC. Translating gives CASSLASGYNEQYF.

This clonotype was picked up a small number of times. The CDR3, as DNA: TGTGCCAGCAGCCTGGACAGGGTGCGCTACACCTTC. Translation gives CASSLDRVRYTF. This chain links TRBV14 with TRBJ1-2; TRBD1 matches at 8 bases. The CDR3 sequence is 12 residues long. Trimming at V came to 4 bases and at J to 9 bases, leaving 4 bases not matched to a gene. Per the germline V gene, CDR1 is SGHDN and CDR2 is FVKESK. Full variable domain (outside the CDR3, taken from reference TRBV14 and TRBJ1-2): EAGVTQFPSHSVIEKGQTVTLRCDPISGHDNLYWYRRVMGKEIKFLLHFVKESKQDESGMPNNRFLAERTGGTYSTLKVQPAELEDSGVYFCASSLDRVRYTFGSGTRLTVV.

As regards this clonotype: This may be a read error: a much more frequent sequence differs by one nucleotide. The rearrangement uses TRBV12-3 or TRBV12-4 and TRBJ2-3; 10 bases map to TRBD2. This CDR3 region has 17 residues. V gave up 8 bases and J gave up 4 bases; unmatched junction bases: 15. This CDR3 reads CASSGATSGVPPDTQYF. For the CDR3, the DNA is TGTGCCAGCTCAGGGGCCACTAGCGGGGTGCCCCCAGATACGCAGTATTTT.

The J gene is TRBJ1-2, the V gene TRBV21-1; the D call in the table, TRBD1, was not verified against the DNA. TRBV21-1 is classified as a pseudogene. The CDR3 totals 14 residues. The CDR3 loop reads CASSIISGEDGYTF. The CDR3, as DNA: TGTGCCAGCAGCATAATTTCAGGGGAGGATGGCTACACCTTC.

This clonotype has at least ten counts. The chain is built from TRBV20-1 and TRBJ2-5, with D possibly being TRBD2 (6 bases). V was pared by 5 bases and J by 2 bases, with 18 bases between. CDR3 length: 15 residues. Germline CDR1 reads DFQATT; CDR2 reads SNEGSKA (reference sequence). CDR3 bases: TGCAGTGCTCCCCCCCAAGGGAGGTTACAAGAGACCCAGTACTTC. Its translation: CSAPPQGRLQETQYF.

The chain recombines TRBV5-1 with TRBJ2-1; D call uncertain. Trimming took 5 bases from V and 13 from J, leaving 25 bases between them. The CDR3 runs to 15 residues. From germline, CDR1 is SGHRS and CDR2 YFSETQ. The chain's CDR3 is CASRPVGSEEETQFF. Here the CDR3 DNA reads TGCGCCAGCAGGCCGGTGGGCTCCGAAGAGGAGACCCAGTTCTTC. The whole variable domain, filled in from reference TRBV5-1 and TRBJ2-1, reads KAGVTQTPRYLIKTRGQQVTLSCSPISGHRSVSWYQQTPGQGLQFLFEYFSETQRNKGNFPGRFSGRQFSNSRSEMNVSTLELGDSALYLCASRPVGSEEETQFFGPGTRLTVL.

This clonotype has only a few counts. This chain uses TRBV18 with TRBJ2-5; 9 nucleotides line up with TRBD1. Losses at the gene ends were 3 bases for V and 6 bases for J; bases not matched to a gene: 8. The CDR3 spans 15 residues. CDR1 and CDR2 (germline): KGHSH, LQKENI. CDR3 nucleotide sequence: TGTGCCAGCTCACCCATGGTGGGACAGGGCCAGACCCAGTACTTC. Its protein product is CASSPMVGQGQTQYF.

This chain joins TRBV18 and TRBJ2-5, with 8 bases fitting TRBD2. This CDR3 is built from 18 residues. V lost 3 bases to trimming and J lost 5 bases; unmatched junction nucleotides: 17. From germline, CDR1 is KGHSH and CDR2 LQKENI. CDR3 in amino acids: CASSPNRFQRGSRETQYF. CDR3 nucleotide sequence: TGTGCCAGCTCACCCAACAGGTTCCAGCGGGGGAGCCGGGAGACCCAGTACTTC.

This clonotype was found many times. The rearrangement uses TRBV7-2 and TRBJ2-3, with 7 bases that match TRBD2. V lost 5 bases to trimming and J lost 1 base; unmatched junction nucleotides: 9. The CDR3 runs 16 residues. Germline loops: CDR1 SGHTA, CDR2 FQGNSA. Here the CDR3 reads CASSPVQRGGTDTQYF. CDR3 in DNA: TGTGCCAGCAGCCCTGTCCAGCGGGGAGGCACAGATACGCAGTATTTT.

This clonotype was seen more than once but under ten times. The V call is TRBV24-1, the J call TRBJ2-1, with 10 bases aligning to TRBD2. CDR3 length: 17 residues. Per the germline V gene, CDR1 is KGHDR and CDR2 is SFDVKD. J lost 8 bases, V lost 4 bases, and 13 bases had no gene match. CDR3: CATSDRGPGLASDEQFF. The CDR3 nucleotides are TGTGCCACCAGTGACCGGGGCCCGGGACTAGCGAGCGATGAGCAGTTCTTC.